The clone carrying this T cell receptor (beta chain) was seen only a few times. Its antigen remains unidentified. Unique molecular identifiers were used in preparing the TCRbeta library. TCRdb re-called the PCR reads through MiXCR, storing one row per CDR3 protein. This table holds about 980,000 distinct CDR3 sequences, roughly 29% found once. The data were obtained in a study of T-cell reconstitution after alpha-beta-depleted transplantation in children. Regarding the study as a whole: By about two months after transplant, alpha-beta T cells reportedly arose from several hundred graft clones that had expanded.

The CDR3 has 14 residues. The germline gives CDR1 DFQATT, CDR2 SNEGSKA (reference sequence). Losses at the gene ends were 4 bases for V and 8 bases for J; bases not matched to a gene: 10. Sequenced here: PBMCs, mostly from graft donor cells, sampled 360 days after TCRalphabeta/CD19-depleted stem cell transplant. This chain connects TRBV20-1 to TRBJ1-2; 10 nucleotides line up with TRBD1. The receptor's source is a boy in the first two years of life who had a stem cell transplant for SCID, so the T cells may come from the graft donor. The CDR3 DNA reads TGCAGTGCTATACACCCCGGGACAGGGGTCGGCTACACCTTC. Translation gives CSAIHPGTGVGYTF.